The 23 T cell receptor beta chains below were found in one sample sequenced in a study of T cell responses to AZD1222 COVID-19 vaccine. Clones were read by immunoSEQ multiplex PCR, and TCRdb kept only the in-frame ones, dropping some. Among some 150,000 clones listed, around 91% were seen once. The source was peripheral blood, collected on day 0 of AZD1222 vaccination. The receptor set was obtained from an adult in good health.

The rearrangement links TRBV6-2 or TRBV6-3 to TRBJ2-2; D is ambiguous. This CDR3 spans 13 amino acids. V shed 4 bases and J shed 5 bases, with 8 bases lying between them. Per germline, CDR1 MNHEY and CDR2 SVGEGT. The CDR3 DNA follows: TGTGCCAGCAGTTGGGGTGGAACCGGGGAGCTGTTTTTT. Translation: CASSWGGTGELFF.

This clone was observed a handful of times. This rearrangement joins TRBV4-1 to TRBJ1-1, with D tentatively TRBD1 (6 bases). CDR1 and CDR2 from the germline V gene are MGHRA and YSYEKL. This CDR3 has 14 residues. Trimming took off 4 bases at V and 0 bases at J, with 9 bases between the two ends. CDR3 sequence: CASSPTGLNTEAFF. The CDR3 DNA reads TGCGCCAGCAGCCCGACAGGATTGAACACTGAAGCTTTCTTT.

The rearrangement joins TRBV19 to TRBJ2-2; D not certain. The V gene lost 0 bases and the J gene lost 4 bases, with 9 bases spanning the gap. This CDR3 has 15 amino acids. Germline V gene lookup returns CDR1 LNHDA and CDR2 SQIVND (reference sequence). CDR3 region: CASSIELGLTGELFF. The CDR3 nucleotides read TGTGCCAGTAGTATAGAACTGGGTCTCACCGGGGAGCTGTTTTTT.

The gene calls are TRBV2 and TRBJ2-1; D is unclear. Deletions cut 6 bases from V and 5 bases from J, with 17 bases between. The CDR3 covers 15 residues. Germline CDR1 is SNHLY and CDR2 is FYNNEI. CDR3 DNA sequence: TGTGCCAGCAGAGGCTTCCTCGTGCGCAACAATGAGCAGTTCTTC. Protein product: CASRGFLVRNNEQFF.

V is TRBV7-9 and J is TRBJ1-1; the D gene is possibly TRBD1 (6 bases). V lost 5 bases and J lost 0, with 19 bases in between. Germline CDR1 reads SEHNR; CDR2 reads FQNEAQ (reference sequence). The CDR3 runs 17 residues. CDR3 sequence (DNA): TGTGCCAGCAGCCAATGGGGGCAGGGGCTGATGAACACTGAAGCTTTCTTT. This gives the protein CASSQWGQGLMNTEAFF.

V usage is TRBV23-1 and J usage is TRBJ2-1; D assignment may be TRBD1 or TRBD2 (5 bases each). TRBV23-1 is an ORF; its function is uncertain. V lost 9 bases, J lost 9 bases, and 24 bases lay in between. The CDR3 runs to 15 residues. CDR3 sequence (DNA): TGCGCCAGGAGGCCTGGGTCCAGGGAAGCGGCTGAGCAGTTCTTC. Translation gives CARRPGSREAAEQFF.

The gene calls are TRBV4-2 and TRBJ2-1, with D perhaps TRBD2 (6 bases). V was clipped by 4 bases and J by 0 bases, with 16 bases between them. The CDR3 is 17 residues long. The germline gives CDR1 LGHNA, CDR2 YNFKEQ. CDR3 sequence reads: CASSPRGRESSYNEQFF. CDR3 DNA sequence: TGTGCCAGCAGCCCACGGGGCCGGGAGAGCTCCTACAATGAGCAGTTCTTC.

The CDR3 here is CASSFSGQPQHF. In DNA form, the CDR3 reads TGTGCCAGCAGCTTCTCTGGTCAGCCCCAGCATTTT. This chain links TRBV5-6 with TRBJ1-5; D unresolved. In germline, CDR1 is SGHDT, CDR2 YYEEEE. Deletions cut 2 bases from V and 6 bases from J, with 6 bases between. This CDR3 is 12 amino acids long.

CDR3: CASSMADYNEQFF. The CDR3 coding sequence is TGTGCCAGTAGTATGGCGGATTACAATGAGCAGTTCTTC. The V call is TRBV19, the J call TRBJ2-1; D not resolved. V was trimmed by 3 bases and J by 4 bases, leaving 7 bases between them. The CDR3 extends over 13 amino acids. Germline values: CDR1 LNHDA, CDR2 SQIVND (reference sequence).

This clone is a singleton in its sample. The gene calls are TRBV5-1 and TRBJ2-3; TRBD1 matches 8 bases. Germline V CDR1 and CDR2: SGHRS, YFSETQ. J was trimmed by 4 bases and V by 4 bases; bases with no gene match: 8. The CDR3 runs 15 residues. The CDR3 sequence is CASSQTQGGADTQYF. The CDR3 DNA reads TGCGCCAGCAGCCAGACACAGGGGGGCGCAGATACGCAGTATTTT.

The chain is built from TRBV6-4 and TRBJ2-3, with 10 bases matching TRBD2. The V and J ends lost 6 bases and 1 base, in that order; junction bases with no gene match: 4. This CDR3 region has 15 residues. Germline V gives CDR1 MRHNA, CDR2 SNTAGT. In nucleotides, the CDR3 is TGTGCCAGCAGCGCAGGGACTAGCGGCACAGATACGCAGTATTTT. Its protein is CASSAGTSGTDTQYF.

The chain employs TRBV19 and TRBJ1-1; maybe TRBD1 (5 bases). Germline V lookup: CDR1 LNHDA, CDR2 SQIVND (reference sequence). There are 13 residues in the CDR3. The V and J ends lost 5 bases and 3 bases respectively, with 10 bases between them. The CDR3 DNA follows: TGTGCCAGTAGTGTGACAGTCTACACTGAAGCTTTCTTT. This translates into CASSVTVYTEAFF.

This chain connects TRBV7-7 to TRBJ2-5; D remains unclear. This CDR3 contains 14 residues. Germline CDR1 is SSHAT and CDR2 is FNYEAQ (reference sequence). V was clipped by 5 bases and J by 9 bases, with 19 bases between them. The CDR3 region has the DNA TGTGCCAGCAGCGTTACATTCCCCCCTGAGGCCCAGTACTTC. This translates into CASSVTFPPEAQYF.

This chain connects TRBV6-2 or TRBV6-3 to TRBJ2-7; D may be TRBD1 (6 bases). CDR1 is MNHEY, CDR2 SVGEGT, per germline. Trimming cost V 6 bases and J 9 bases, with 18 bases left between them. CDR3 length: 13 residues. CDR3 loop: CASSLNRVMGQYF. The CDR3 DNA reads TGTGCCAGCAGCCTAAACAGGGTGATGGGGCAGTACTTC.

This sequence joins TRBV7-6 and TRBJ1-3; tentatively, D is TRBD1 (5 bases). The CDR3 length is 16 residues. The germline V gene has CDR1 SGHVS and CDR2 FNYEAQ. The ends were cut back, 1 base at V and 9 bases at J, with 19 bases in the middle. CDR3 DNA sequence: TGTGCCAGCAGCTTAGTCCAGGGTTCCACCCTTGGCACCATATATTTT. It encodes CASSLVQGSTLGTIYF. Combining the CDR3 with reference TRBV7-6 and TRBJ1-3 gives the whole variable domain GAGVSQSPRYKVTKRGQDVALRCDPISGHVSLYWYRQALGQGPEFLTYFNYEAQQDKSGLPNDRFSAERPEGSISTLTIQRTEQRDSAMYRCASSLVQGSTLGTIYFGEGSWLTVV.

The rearrangement uses TRBV6-5 and TRBJ2-7; TRBD2 is a possible D gene (6 bases). The germline V gene encodes CDR1 MNHEY and CDR2 SVGAGI. V was cut by 2 bases and J by 4 bases, with 12 bases left in between. The CDR3 is 14 residues long. The CDR3 protein is CASSYGEAGYEQYF. CDR3 DNA sequence: TGTGCCAGCAGTTACGGGGAAGCGGGTTACGAGCAGTACTTC.

On this clone: The sample carries other DNA sequences with the same CDR3. The chain employs TRBV5-6 and TRBJ1-2; no reliable D call. V lost 4 bases to trimming and J lost 4 bases, with 11 bases between them. Germline CDR1 reads SGHDT; CDR2 reads YYEEEE. There are 13 residues in the CDR3. The CDR3: CASSKRRLYGYTF. The CDR3 region has the DNA TGTGCCAGCAGCAAACGACGGCTCTATGGCTACACCTTC.

The V call is TRBV19, the J call TRBJ1-4; no reliable D call. The CDR3 sequence is 14 residues long. Germline assignment: CDR1 LNHDA and CDR2 SQIVND (reference sequence). The V end was cut by 1 base, the J end by 7 bases, with 10 bases between. This CDR3 is CASSIAGAIEKLFF. The CDR3 region has the DNA TGTGCCAGTAGTATAGCGGGAGCTATTGAAAAACTGTTTTTT.

V gene TRBV4-3 combines with J gene TRBJ1-4; no definite D call. V lost 2 bases and J 7 bases, leaving 11 bases between the germline ends. The length of the CDR3 is 14 residues. Germline CDR1 reads LGHNA; CDR2 reads YSLEER. CDR3 amino acids: CASSQTEIGEKLFF. Written as DNA, the CDR3 is TGCGCCAGCAGCCAAACAGAGATTGGTGAAAAACTGTTTTTT.

The genes are TRBV5-6 and TRBJ1-1, with D unclear. CDR1 and CDR2 from the germline V gene are SGHDT and YYEEEE. V lost 0 bases and J lost 0, with 12 bases in between. This CDR3 spans 16 amino acids. As DNA, the CDR3 is TGTGCCAGCAGCTTGGGTGCGGGTCGGGTGAACACTGAAGCTTTCTTT. Protein: CASSLGAGRVNTEAFF.

The chain recombines TRBV6-2 or TRBV6-3 with TRBJ1-1; weak D call: TRBD1 (5 bases). Trimming shortened V by 2 bases and J by 5 bases, and 12 bases separated the two germline ends. Per germline, CDR1 MNHEY and CDR2 SVGEGT. This CDR3 spans 14 amino acids. This chain's CDR3 is CASSYGGGETEAFF. The CDR3 region has the DNA TGTGCCAGCAGTTACGGTGGGGGGGAGACTGAAGCTTTCTTT.

The rearrangement links TRBV4-2 to TRBJ2-2, with 10 bases matching TRBD2. The CDR3 runs to 17 residues. Trimming at V came to 2 bases and at J to 6 bases, leaving 9 bases not matched to a gene. Germline V lookup: CDR1 LGHNA, CDR2 YNFKEQ. CDR3 sequence (DNA): TGTGCCAGCAGCCAACAAGCCAGCGGGAGGGCCTCCGGGGAGCTGTTTTTT. Protein: CASSQQASGRASGELFF.

The J gene is TRBJ1-4, the V gene TRBV9, with D perhaps TRBD1 (6 bases). Germline assignment: CDR1 SGDLS and CDR2 YYNGEE. The V gene lost 3 bases and the J gene lost 7 bases, with 16 bases spanning the gap. The CDR3 is made up of 15 amino acids. The DNA of the CDR3 is TGTGCCAGCAGCGGGCCCGGGACCAGGGGTGAAAAACTGTTTTTT. It codes for CASSGPGTRGEKLFF.